Listed below are T cell receptor beta chains from one sample, sequenced in a study of T cell repertoires in aging, cancer and after chemotherapy. TCRdb passed the multiplex PCR reads through MiXCR, listing each CDR3 protein once. Of some 8,000 distinct CDR3 sequences in the sample, around 35% were seen once. Sequencing input: blood. The receptors here all came from a human donor in good health. CDR3s include the opening cysteine and the closing phenylalanine or tryptophan. Fields, in order: J gene, V gene, CDR3 protein.

TRBJ1-2	TRBV30	CARAEFDGYTF
TRBJ2-2	TRBV11-2	CASSFTSGGTIGELFF
TRBJ2-6	TRBV6-4	CASSDTERSGANVLTF
TRBJ2-2	TRBV13	CASSLELYTGELFF
TRBJ2-7	TRBV19	CASSWAARAEISYEQYF
TRBJ2-5	TRBV6-5	CARQGHQETQYF
TRBJ2-1	TRBV12-3/TRBV12-4	CASSFRTSGAPRGQFF
TRBJ1-4	TRBV7-9	CASRPLRATNEKLFF
TRBJ1-1	TRBV12-3/TRBV12-4	CASSLVGGTEAFF
TRBJ2-2	TRBV6-2/TRBV6-3	CASTFGGSPNTGELFF
TRBJ1-2	TRBV6-5	CASKLHRGPYGYTF
TRBJ2-1	TRBV29-1	CSVEGRTYNEQFF
TRBJ2-3	TRBV6-5	CASSDSTDTQYF
TRBJ2-7	TRBV19	CASSIDSGSSYEQYF
TRBJ2-7	TRBV29-1	CSVRGASYEQYF
TRBJ1-5	TRBV5-5	CASSFGGDQPQHF
TRBJ2-7	TRBV6-2/TRBV6-3	CASSYGRGRSYEQYF
TRBJ2-7	TRBV30	CAWSITGTHHEQYF
TRBJ2-7	TRBV6-1	CASSVELALEQYF
TRBJ2-7	TRBV7-9	CASSPPRGTYEQYF
TRBJ2-3	TRBV11-1	CASSLYQAADTQYF
TRBJ2-7	TRBV27	CASSLSTGTGLSYEQYF
TRBJ2-1	TRBV12-3/TRBV12-4	CASRTGTSEFF
TRBJ1-1	TRBV6-5	CASSHGTEAFF
TRBJ2-5	TRBV6-5	CASSSQGAGETQYF
TRBJ2-1	TRBV6-5	CASSYSGTSKNEQFF
TRBJ2-5	TRBV19	CASSSGVRETQYF
TRBJ2-7	TRBV6-1	CASSEVGGYEQYF
TRBJ1-4	TRBV7-2	CASSRRLGGPNEKLFF
TRBJ1-5	TRBV6-2/TRBV6-3	CASSYRPGGGGRPQHF
TRBJ2-5	TRBV7-9	CASSPRTPRGETQYF
TRBJ2-3	TRBV6-4	CASSDSTSGGDTQYF
TRBJ2-3	TRBV5-1	CASSPTGWTDTQYF
TRBJ2-7	TRBV10-3	CASRRDRVREQYF
TRBJ2-1	TRBV6-5	CASSPSSGLPQQFF
TRBJ1-5	TRBV12-3/TRBV12-4	CASRLTGTDNQPQHF
TRBJ2-1	TRBV19	CASSIGLAGENEQFF
TRBJ1-2	TRBV15	CATSRLTGGRYGYTF
TRBJ2-1	TRBV29-1	CSGRGARAIVQFF
TRBJ1-1	TRBV18	CASSPQNGNTEAFF
TRBJ2-5	TRBV10-3	CATRGGGETQYF
TRBJ1-1	TRBV19	CASRLRNTEAFF
TRBJ2-1	TRBV29-1	CSVLGLAGRSYNEQFF
TRBJ2-1	TRBV6-5	CASRDTEVYNEQFF
TRBJ1-1	TRBV19	CASSKSGTEAFF
TRBJ2-7	TRBV10-1	CASSSRTGASYEQYF
TRBJ2-4	TRBV19	CASSIGQGQLNIQYF
TRBJ2-5	TRBV5-1	CASSLDTGLTQTAQYF